These 15 T cell receptor beta chains came from one sample sequenced in a study of blood T cell repertoires in COVID-19. The table came from immunoSEQ multiplex PCR; TCRdb's copy has only in-frame clones and leaves some out. Seen here are 150,000 to 200,000 clones, around 86% observed once, and the top ten hold 7%. Sequencing input: peripheral blood. These receptor sequences come from an elderly woman in a cohort sampled during active or convalescent COVID-19.

This clone was recorded a few times. Additional DNA sequences in this sample encode the identical CDR3. The CDR3 nucleotides read TGTGCCAGTAGTATTGGGACACGAACCTACGAGCAGTACTTC. This encodes CASSIGTRTYEQYF. The V gene is TRBV19, the J gene TRBJ2-7; D is possibly TRBD1 (6 bases). V dropped 3 bases and J dropped 2 bases, with 11 bases sitting between them. Germline lookup yields CDR1 LNHDA and CDR2 SQIVND (reference sequence). The CDR3 loop spans 14 amino acids.

This clone was counted a single time. The chain recombines TRBV19 with TRBJ1-2, with no clear D. Per germline, CDR1 LNHDA and CDR2 SQIVND (reference sequence). The CDR3 spans 16 residues. V lost 2 bases and J 6 bases, leaving 19 bases between the germline ends. The CDR3 loop reads CASSIFLRGIRDGYTF. The CDR3 DNA follows: TGTGCCAGTAGTATATTCTTGAGAGGGATCCGTGATGGCTACACCTTC.

J is TRBJ1-1 and V is TRBV15; D remains unclear. The CDR3 spans 14 residues. Germline V CDR1 and CDR2: LNHNV, YYDKDF (reference sequence). V was pared by 0 bases and J by 5 bases, with 10 bases between. CDR3 in amino acids: CATSREGVGTEAFF. In nucleotides, the CDR3 is TGTGCCACCAGCAGAGAAGGAGTTGGGACTGAAGCTTTCTTT.

This clone was observed a few times. V gene TRBV2 combines with J gene TRBJ2-2; D may be TRBD1 (6 bases). Trimming took 4 bases from V and 3 from J, leaving 6 bases between them. The CDR3 covers 13 residues. Germline V gene data show CDR1 as SNHLY and CDR2 as FYNNEI. CDR3 DNA sequence: TGTGCCAGCAGTGCAGGGGACACCGGGGAGCTGTTTTTT. Translation gives CASSAGDTGELFF. Full variable domain (outside the CDR3, taken from reference TRBV2 and TRBJ2-2): EPEVTQTPSHQVTQMGQEVILRCVPISNHLYFYWYRQILGQKVEFLVSFYNNEISEKSEIFDDQFSVERPDGSNFTLKIRSTKLEDSAMYFCASSAGDTGELFFGEGSRLTVL.

This rearrangement joins TRBV19 to TRBJ1-5, with no clear D. The CDR3 has 12 amino acids. Trimming pared 8 bases from V and 3 bases from J, leaving 8 bases between. The V gene's germline CDR1 is LNHDA and CDR2 SQIVND (reference sequence). CDR3 coding DNA: TGTGCCAGTTCATCCTACAATCAGCCCCAGCATTTT. Translated: CASSSYNQPQHF.

This clone was seen a few times. The rearrangement uses TRBV9 and TRBJ1-5; possibly TRBD1 for D (5 bases). The CDR3 totals 16 residues. V shed 0 bases and J shed 7 bases, with 17 bases lying between them. Germline loops: CDR1 SGDLS, CDR2 YYNGEE. The chain's CDR3 is CASSVGAGIEGQPQHF. The CDR3 DNA sequence: TGTGCCAGCAGCGTAGGGGCAGGGATTGAAGGACAGCCCCAGCATTTT. The full variable domain, in which reference TRBV9 and TRBJ1-5 provide the parts outside the CDR3, is DSGVTQTPKHLITATGQRVTLRCSPRSGDLSVYWYQQSLDQGLQFLIQYYNGEERAKGNILERFSAQQFPDLHSELNLSSLELGDSALYFCASSVGAGIEGQPQHFGDGTRLSIL.

The chain recombines TRBV5-3 with TRBJ2-7; D might be TRBD2 (5 bases). TRBV5-3 belongs to the ORF category, with a function that is uncertain. With 4 bases removed from V and 1 base from J, the gap between germline ends came to 18 bases. CDR3 length: 16 amino acids. The CDR3 region has the DNA TGTGCCAGAAGCACCCGAGGGCACTGCTCTTCCTACGAGCAGTACTTC. Protein product: CARSTRGHCSSYEQYF.

V usage is TRBV20-1 and J usage is TRBJ2-7, with D uncertain. With 0 bases removed from V and 3 bases from J, the gap between germline ends came to 3 bases. CDR1 and CDR2 (germline): DFQATT, SNEGSKA (reference sequence). The CDR3 spans 11 residues. The CDR3 reads CSARDNYEQYF. The CDR3, as DNA: TGCAGTGCTAGAGATAACTACGAGCAGTACTTC.

This clone was seen a single time. The V gene is TRBV25-1, the J gene TRBJ2-3, with a possible D match to TRBD2 (5 bases). Germline CDR1 is MGHDK and CDR2 is SYGVNS. Trimming took off 3 bases at V and 2 bases at J, with 9 bases between the two ends. This CDR3 region has 14 residues. In nucleotides, the CDR3 is TGTGCCAGCAGTGACCCGGGGTACACAGATACGCAGTATTTT. This encodes CASSDPGYTDTQYF.

The chain combines TRBV30 with TRBJ2-7; weak D call: TRBD1 (5 bases). The CDR3 is 12 amino acids. CDR1 is GTSNPN and CDR2 is SVGIG in the germline V gene (reference sequence). Deletions cut 1 base from V and 5 bases from J, with 9 bases between. For the CDR3, the DNA is TGTGCCTGGAGTGCGCAGGGCGACGAGCAGTACTTC. Protein: CAWSAQGDEQYF.

This chain connects TRBV11-3 to TRBJ2-7, with unresolved D. V was trimmed by 7 bases and J by 2 bases, leaving 15 bases between them. Germline V gene lookup returns CDR1 SGHNT and CDR2 YENEEA. CDR3 size: 14 residues. In DNA form, the CDR3 reads TGTGCCAGCATCATTACAGTTCCAACCTACGAGCAGTACTTC. As protein: CASIITVPTYEQYF.

This clone has a single count. V and J are TRBV7-8 and TRBJ2-1; D is unresolved. Germline loops: CDR1 SGHVS, CDR2 FQNEAQ. This CDR3 spans 14 amino acids. With 1 base removed from V and 11 bases from J, the gap between germline ends came to 15 bases. This chain's CDR3 is CASSLDPLTAKQFF. In nucleotides, the CDR3 is TGTGCCAGCAGCTTAGATCCTCTTACTGCAAAGCAGTTCTTC.

The rearrangement links TRBV5-1 to TRBJ2-2, with 10 nucleotides matching TRBD2. The CDR3 consists of 15 residues. The ends lost 4 bases at V and 1 base at J; junction bases unmatched: 1. Germline V CDR1 and CDR2: SGHRS, YFSETQ. CDR3 sequence: CASSRTSGNTGELFF. The CDR3 nucleotides are TGCGCCAGCAGCCGGACTAGCGGGAACACCGGGGAGCTGTTTTTT.

The chain uses TRBV7-9 and TRBJ1-1; 7 positions match TRBD1. With 1 base clipped from V and 4 bases from J, the junction kept 3 bases outside the gene matches. CDR1 is SEHNR, CDR2 FQNEAQ, per germline (reference sequence). This CDR3 comprises 14 residues. For the CDR3, the DNA is TGTGCCAGCAGCTTAGGAGGGGGCAGCACTGAAGCTTTCTTT. As protein: CASSLGGGSTEAFF. The complete variable domain, with remaining parts taken from reference TRBV7-9 and TRBJ1-1, reads DTGVSQNPRHKITKRGQNVTFRCDPISEHNRLYWYRQTLGQGPEFLTYFQNEAQLEKSRLLSDRFSAERPKGSFSTLEIQRTEQGDSAMYLCASSLGGGSTEAFFGQGTRLTVV.

The rearrangement links TRBV29-1 to TRBJ2-2; 8 bases align to TRBD2. Germline-derived CDR1 and CDR2 are SQVTM and ANQGSEA. The junction had 8 bases not matched to a gene; V was cut back by 5 bases and J by 6 bases. The CDR3 contains 14 residues. CDR3 nucleotides: TGCAGCGTTAATAGGGCGGGGGGCGCCGGGGAGCTGTTTTTT. Its protein is CSVNRAGGAGELFF.